This T cell receptor beta chain stems from a study of memory CD4+ T cells and cytomegalovirus serostatus. Looking at the study overall: This sample comes from healthy Belgian adults, several CMV seropositive, 24 seronegative. Study results and limitations: Repertoires predicted CMV serostatus with median bootstrapped AUC of approximately 0.95.

The sort gate was single viable CD3+CD4+CD8-CD45RO+ cells for memory CD4+ T cells. Comments on this clone: Its antigen is unknown.

CDR3 length: 14 amino acids. The V gene's germline CDR1 is SGHRS and CDR2 YFSETQ. The germline V and J ends were trimmed by 0 bases and 2 bases, with 8 bases remaining between them. How the authors handled the data: Out-of-frame sequences were removed, leaving roughly 2.1 million distinct TCRbeta sequences. Produced via immunoSEQ multiplex PCR; TCRdb's table is partial and in-frame only. V and J calls and clone size are copied from that table; D and trimming were computed from the DNA. The repertoire consists of roughly 50,000 clones, with more than 65% occurring once and the leading ten covering roughly 0.5%.

The sequence was collected from an adult in good health and CMV-seronegative. Some clones in this sample may be carry-over from other donors' samples. What was sequenced was memory CD4+ T cells from blood. V usage is TRBV5-1 and J usage is TRBJ1-1; D perhaps matches TRBD1 (6 bases). CDR3: CASSLGGGNTEAFF. The CDR3 DNA follows: TGCGCCAGCAGCTTGGGAGGGGGAAACACTGAAGCTTTCTTT.